The source of this T cell receptor (beta chain) is a study of blood T cell repertoires in COVID-19. Across the study: PBMCs, B-cell-depleted T cells, or T cells provided the cDNA or gDNA that made up the material.

The CDR3 extends over 14 amino acids. Germline values: CDR1 KGHSH, CDR2 LQKENI. V lost 3 bases, J lost 3 bases, and 8 bases lay in between. Authors' processing steps: Estimation of nucleated cell counts was performed using reference gene primer amplification. Generated by immunoSEQ multiplex PCR, the TCRdb table keeps only in-frame clones and is missing some. V and J calls and clone size come straight from that table; D and trimming were deduced from the DNA. The sample lists about 25,000 clones, around nine tenths occurring once. The clonotype comes from a man between 65 and 85 years old with acute or convalescent COVID-19. This chain joins TRBV18 and TRBJ2-2; D is unresolved. The sample comprised peripheral blood. The CDR3 protein is CASSPVTDTGELFF. CDR3 coding DNA: TGTGCCAGCTCACCGGTAACGGACACCGGGGAGCTGTTTTTT. Full variable domain (missing parts from reference TRBV18 and TRBJ2-2): NAGVMQNPRHLVRRRGQEARLRCSPMKGHSHVYWYRQLPEEGLKFMVYLQKENIIDESGMPKERFSAEFPKEGPSILRIQQVVRGDSAAYFCASSPVTDTGELFFGEGSRLTVL.